This T cell receptor beta chain was sequenced in a study of response to subunit inactivated influenza vaccine. Broader study findings: Authors suggested that a seasonal influenza vaccination recruits few new T cells each time.

TCRdb redid the calling of the RT-PCR reads with MiXCR, one entry per CDR3 protein. The sample has 250,000 to 350,000 distinct CDR3 sequences; approximately 23% are singletons. For this clonotype: Its antigen is unknown.

CDR3 length equals 15 residues. Trimming cost V 2 bases and J 7 bases; bases outside gene matches: 4. Germline CDR1 and CDR2: SGHRS and YFSETQ. The sequences come from PBMCs from blood, collected about 20 months after vaccination. The rearrangement links TRBV5-1 to TRBJ2-1, with 12 bases identical to TRBD1. This sequence was found in a man between 50 and 69 years old who received an inactivated influenza vaccine. The CDR3 sequence: CASSLRDRGRNEQFF. CDR3 coding DNA: TGCGCCAGCAGCTTACGGGACAGGGGGCGGAATGAGCAGTTCTTC.